The subject of this entry is one T cell receptor beta chain. No antigen is known for it. The treatment here: oral pan-JAK inhibitor, 5-10 mg twice daily. Sorting of CD4+ and CD8+ T cells was performed on PBMCs. RNA extraction was followed by reverse transcription into cDNA, which acted as the sequencing template. Here immunoSEQ multiplex PCR was the method, and the copy in TCRdb shows in-frame clones only, minus some. The sample lists roughly 190,000 clones; approximately 56% were seen once. The sample belongs to a study of CD8+ T cells in alopecia areata. In germline, CDR1 is SQVTM, CDR2 ANQGSEA. Trimming shortened V by 0 bases and J by 3 bases, and 6 bases separated the two germline ends. This CDR3 is built from 13 residues. The study's findings and limits: Higher clonality than in normal scalp was seen in lesional scalp, especially alopecia totalis/universalis. Links between baseline CD8+ expansion and response need larger treated cohorts. Under tofacitinib, fewer expanded CD8+ clones appeared among the top 100 scalp clones.

This sequence joins TRBV29-1 and TRBJ2-1, with D hard to call. The specimen was CD4+ T cells sorted from blood, collected at week 4, from a patient treated with tofacitinib. This sequence originates from a human donor with alopecia areata. The CDR3 here is CSVEDQNYNEQFF. The CDR3 coding sequence is TGCAGCGTTGAAGATCAGAACTACAATGAGCAGTTCTTC.